This entry describes one T cell receptor (beta chain). The sample holds one count of this clone. The clone's antigen remains unknown. Base qualities are not provided; no much larger clone lies one nucleotide away. In total, approximately 700 healthy bone marrow donors made up the cohort. All cohort members were sampled while nominally healthy, although unrecorded immune exposures were likely present. The donor was CMV seropositive and belonged to the group of over 250 seropositive cohort members. Each donor provided a peripheral blood sample, and peripheral blood mononuclear cells were used for TCR beta sequencing. The Qiagen DNeasy Blood Extraction Kit was used to extract genomic DNA from the blood cell samples. The library was built by means of the immunoSEQ multiplex PCR assay. For the multiplex PCR, a mixture combining 60 forward primers for TCR Vbeta segments and 13 reverse primers for TCR Jbeta segments was used. The CDR3 region of rearranged TCR beta genes was amplified from genomic DNA with a multiplex PCR assay. On the Illumina HiSeq System, the amplified TCR beta libraries were sequenced as 87-base-pair reads. Per the source publication's procedure: A later analysis tallied tens of millions of unique TCR beta chains across the approximately 670 repertoires, and approximately 12 million of those chains were shared by two or more donors. A nearest-neighbor algorithm error-corrected the raw reads and collapsed the reads into unique sequences, merging closely related sequences to remove PCR and sequencing errors. V, D and J gene segments were assigned by aligning CDR3 sequences to IMGT reference sequences. For a sequence to be retained, at least a six-nucleotide match to both a V gene segment and a J gene segment was required. A rearrangement counted as productive if the CDR3 had no stop codons and remained in frame with V and J, and every other rearrangement counted as non-productive. Following IMGT convention, CDR3 was defined as the stretch from the second conserved V-encoded cysteine up to the conserved J-encoded phenylalanine. In an earlier analysis of more than 550 of the donors, sequences lacking an unambiguous match to a single V gene segment were excluded. An earlier analysis of a few hundred of the donors classified V segments as functional when productive rearrangements were above 56.7% and as segregating when the standard deviation between donors was above 5%. A statistical classification framework was developed to diagnose cytomegalovirus status using the catalog of TCR beta chain sequences. V and J gene assignment, in a later analysis, came from comparing TCR nucleotide sequences with IMGT/GENE-DB human TR gene sequences. Using the TCRdist pipeline, a later analysis assigned CDR3 sequences along with most-parsimonious VDJ recombination scenarios. In a later analysis, every TCR beta chain was defined by the combination of its CDR3 amino acid sequence and its V-gene family, and reads without a unique V-gene family were dropped. As a way to deal with suspected cross-contamination and a sequencing artifact, a later analysis dropped roughly 600 nucleotide sequences that were highly shared and had low generation probability. A later analysis calculated a clonal expansion index for each public chain from normalized within-repertoire ranks of inferred template counts. In a later analysis, generation probabilities were computed using a VDJ recombination model fitted to out-of-frame rearrangements, and the results were checked against IGoR. In a later analysis, TCR-TCR, TCR-HLA and TCR-CMV co-occurrence was scored with hypergeometric tests, and a repertoire-size bias correction was applied to TCR pairs. False discovery rates were estimated in a later analysis by permuting HLA or CMV assignments 20 times. In a later analysis, co-occurring TCRs were grouped with DBSCAN, and TCRdist sequence similarity was added when clustering was performed within HLA-allele-positive subsets. Repertoires with fewer than 30,000 or more than 120,000 public chains were left out of co-occurrence clustering, as were five repertoires with anomalous nucleotide sharing. TCRdb provides this immuneACCESS table in a form limited to in-frame rearrangements. Some clones are lacking; in checked studies, under half of them reflect an unresolved V gene, and why the rest are absent is not known. V and J calls and clone size follow that table, whereas D and trimming were derived from the DNA. The table for this sample lists approximately 160,000 clones; 82% of them were counted only once. 0.9% to 1% of the sample comes from the top ten.

Sequences SGHNT (CDR1) and YYREEE (CDR2) are obtained from the germline V gene (reference sequence). The CDR3 numbers 17 residues from cysteine through phenylalanine. Only CDR3 DNA is held: 51 bases, read in frame from base 1. After removal of 0 bases from V and 0 bases from J, the junction retains 5 bases not matched to a gene. This record belongs to a study of cytomegalovirus exposure and HLA in healthy donors (dated by TCRdb to about 2017). Turning to the overall study: An earlier analysis of roughly 570 of the donors reported 250 to 350 Gb of sequence data and 95 million to 130 million unique TCR beta sequences obtained from approximately 180 million T cells. An early release that covered fewer than 800 HLA-typed donors contained approximately 300 gigabases of sequencing data and 70 million to 100 million unique TCR sequences. Of the roughly 400 genotyped donors, 65% to 90% fell in the genetic ancestry cluster associated with self-reported Caucasian donors. The aim of the study was to test whether cataloging public T cell receptors could identify signatures of past pathogen exposure. Using immunosequencing, the study profiled T cell repertoires from fewer than 850 subjects and related those repertoires to cytomegalovirus serostatus. Besides the first cohort of 500 to 700 subjects, a separate validation cohort made up of over 100 different subjects was used. The study combined high-throughput TCR immunosequencing, statistical association of individual TCRs with disease status, and machine learning to predict cytomegalovirus infection status. A later analysis re-analyzed previously published TCR beta repertoires from approximately 670 donors and added high-resolution HLA genotyping to study TCR occurrence patterns. In the later analysis, no new phenotypic data were used to find candidate immune exposures; instead, reliance was placed on TCR beta sequences and their occurrence across donors. An earlier analysis of 587 of the donors used high-throughput TCR beta sequencing to judge whether each TCR beta V gene segment behaved as functional or pseudogenic. Donor age, sex, ethnicity and CMV serostatus were collected together with the repertoire data. A later genetic analysis took genome-wide SNP genotypes for about 65% of the 666 donors and used that subset as a discovery cohort. All discovery cohort repertoires had been generated on a single sequencing platform. HLA typing covered class I and class II loci at four-digit resolution. The number of typed donors differed by locus: roughly 629-640 for A, B, C, DRB1 and DQB1; 522 for DQA1; approximately 600 for DPA1; and around 470 for DPB1. Because of strong linkage in the cohort, 5 or 6 DR-DQ haplotypes were treated as single units for association and clustering. Among about 410 genotyped donors of the cohort, an average of about 220,000 unique TCR beta nucleotide sequences was sequenced per donor, of which 15% to 20% were non-productive. What the work shows at the level of the full study, not this receptor alone: Some 15 rarely observed V segments, including chromosome 9 orphons, were excluded from the earlier analysis of about 600 of the donors because counts were too low. The study gave a list of around 170 TCR beta chains associated with cytomegalovirus. In a later analysis, around 15,000 TCR beta sequences were associated with specific HLA alleles at a false discovery rate of 0.05. Immune exposure information for the cohort was limited to CMV serostatus. Roughly uniform sequencing depth across donors was assumed in presence/absence analyses, although this assumption may not hold. An earlier analysis of roughly 570 of the donors showed that most TCR beta V segments appeared in productive rearrangements either about 90% or about 30% of the time, which broadly matched IMGT annotations. Because HLA typing was unavailable for some donors at each locus, only the typed subset was used in association tests. While some public TCRs were present in many individuals, most TCR sequences turned up only very rarely across donors. In vitro tests confirmed that a few of the cytomegalovirus-associated TCR beta chains recognize cytomegalovirus antigens. In a later genetic analysis, a missense DCLRE1C variant was associated with V-gene and J-gene trimming of TCR beta chains, and the association was replicated in an independent cohort. A later analysis reported that several top co-occurrence clusters appeared linked to parvovirus B19, influenza, CMV and Epstein-Barr virus. The authors suggested that the approach could potentially be generalized to other disease states and immunological phenotypes. According to a later analysis, most CMV-associated TCR beta chains appeared to be HLA-restricted, and the HLA associations seemed to be driven largely by CMV exposure. Only TCR beta chains were sequenced in this cohort, and the absence of alpha or paired-chain data limited detectable features. Compared with equally common non-associated chains, HLA-associated TCR beta chains in a later analysis were more clonally expanded and had lower generation probabilities. Compared with the approximately 600-donor mean, donors in an Asian-associated ancestry cluster had fewer N-insertions in productive TCRs, according to a later genetic analysis. A later analysis found that TCR association rates varied across HLA loci, with DRB1 alleles showing the most associated TCRs and HLA-C alleles the fewest. The classifier was reported to diagnose cytomegalovirus status with high specificity and sensitivity in both the original and validation cohorts. A further reported finding was that TCR beta sequences accurately predicted the HLA-A and HLA-B alleles for most subjects in the first cohort. When HLA alleles, especially DR and DQ, strongly co-occurred, TCR associations were difficult to assign to individual alleles. Some IMGT-functional V segments, including TRBV6-2 and TRBV6-3, could not be told apart with the 87-base-pair reads, so those segments were excluded. The sequencing pipeline was judged likely to have produced a cluster of highly shared sequence variants as a technical artifact. Linkage disequilibrium might explain the correlated functional status among segregating V segments, but an unknown experimental factor could not be excluded.

This TCR came from a girl aged 2 to 10 in good health and CMV-seropositive. Material for sequencing was PBMCs. Recombination linked TRBV5-4 to TRBJ2-7, with 11 central nucleotides matching TRBD2. The nucleotide sequence is TGTGCCAGCAGCTTGGGACTAGCGGGACTACCCTCCTACGAGCAGTACTTC. Its protein is CASSLGLAGLPSYEQYF.